These 14 T cell receptor beta chains came from one sample sequenced in a study of somatic mutations in cytotoxic T cells in rheumatoid arthritis. Generated by immunoSEQ multiplex PCR, the TCRdb table keeps only in-frame clones and is missing some. Of roughly 20,000 clones in the sample, approximately 80% were seen once. The sequenced sample consisted of CD8+ T cells sorted from blood. The receptors shown here come from an adult with rheumatoid arthritis.

The chain carries TRBV29-1 and TRBJ1-1, with D possibly TRBD1 on 5 matching bases. With 6 bases removed from V and 2 bases from J, the gap between germline ends came to 16 bases. The CDR3 consists of 14 residues. From germline, CDR1 is SQVTM and CDR2 ANQGSEA. CDR3 coding DNA: TGCAGCGTCGGAACGGGACTTTCAAACACTGAAGCTTTCTTT. It yields the protein CSVGTGLSNTEAFF.

The sample holds a few counts of this clone. The V call is TRBV12-5, the J call TRBJ2-2; a weak D match, TRBD2 (5 bases). V lost 4 bases and J lost 7, with 7 bases in between. CDR1 is LGHNT and CDR2 is FRNRAP in the germline V gene. The CDR3 spans 12 residues. The CDR3, as DNA: TGTGCTAGTGGTTACGGGGACGGGGAGCTGTTTTTT. This sequence encodes CASGYGDGELFF.

This clone came up once. The chain recombines TRBV5-5 with TRBJ1-4, with no clear D. There are 13 residues in the CDR3. CDR1 and CDR2 (germline): SGHKS, YYEKEE (reference sequence). V gave up 2 bases and J gave up 8 bases, with 10 bases separating them. Written as DNA, the CDR3 is TGTGCCAGCAGCTTCTGGGTTGGGGAAAAACTGTTTTTT. It yields the protein CASSFWVGEKLFF.

The chain couples TRBV4-1 to TRBJ1-2; D might be TRBD1 (6 bases). V lost 3 bases and J lost 8, with 13 bases in between. The CDR3 is 13 amino acids. Germline CDR1 reads MGHRA; CDR2 reads YSYEKL. Here the CDR3 DNA reads TGCGCCAGCAGCCACAGGGGCCGCCAGGGCTACACCTTC. Translating it yields CASSHRGRQGYTF.

CDR3 nucleotides: TGCGCCAGCAGCTTGAGTCTAGCGGGAGTATTTGAGCAGTTCTTC. Its translation: CASSLSLAGVFEQFF. This chain uses TRBV5-1 with TRBJ2-1, with 10 bases identical to TRBD2. The CDR3 extends over 15 amino acids. The trim removed 1 base at V and 9 bases at J, leaving 7 bases unmatched. Germline assignment: CDR1 SGHRS and CDR2 YFSETQ.

The rearrangement links TRBV13 to TRBJ2-7; 11 bases fit TRBD2. The CDR3 totals 15 residues. With V trimmed by 5 bases and J by 0 bases, 3 bases remained unmatched. CDR1 and CDR2 (germline): PRHDT, FYEKMQ (reference sequence). The chain's CDR3 is CASSPGTSGSYEQYF. DNA of the CDR3: TGTGCCAGCAGCCCCGGGACTAGCGGCTCCTACGAGCAGTACTTC.

This chain uses TRBV28 with TRBJ1-4; 8 bases match TRBD1. Germline-derived CDR1 and CDR2 are MDHEN and SYDVKM. Trimming removed 8 bases from V and 7 bases from J; junction bases left unmatched: 6. This CDR3 is built from 13 residues. The CDR3 sequence is CASGQGWSEKLFF. CDR3 DNA sequence: TGTGCCAGCGGACAGGGTTGGAGTGAAAAACTGTTTTTT.

The chain uses TRBV5-1 and TRBJ1-2; TRBD1 is a possible D gene (6 bases). Trimming left V 0 bases short and J 2 bases short, with 14 bases between. The length of the CDR3 is 16 residues. Germline assignment: CDR1 SGHRS and CDR2 YFSETQ. The DNA of the CDR3 is TGCGCCAGCAGCTTGGCCGAGGGGGATGCAAACTATGGCTACACCTTC. Translating gives CASSLAEGDANYGYTF.

This clone is medium-sized (0.01 to 0.1%). This rearrangement joins TRBV5-1 to TRBJ2-1, with 12 bases aligning to TRBD2. The V segment lost 3 bases and the J segment 2 bases; nucleotides outside the gene matches: 0. There are 15 residues in the CDR3. CDR1 is SGHRS, CDR2 YFSETQ, per germline. CDR3 in DNA: TGCGCCAGCAGCTCTAGCGGGGGGGCCTACAATGAGCAGTTCTTC. It is translated as CASSSSGGAYNEQFF. Full variable domain (outside the CDR3, taken from reference TRBV5-1 and TRBJ2-1): KAGVTQTPRYLIKTRGQQVTLSCSPISGHRSVSWYQQTPGQGLQFLFEYFSETQRNKGNFPGRFSGRQFSNSRSEMNVSTLELGDSALYLCASSSSGGAYNEQFFGPGTRLTVL.

The V call is TRBV9, the J call TRBJ1-4, with D possibly TRBD1 on 6 matching bases. Trimming shortened V by 5 bases and J by 7 bases, and 27 bases separated the two germline ends. This CDR3 comprises 18 residues. Germline V gives CDR1 SGDLS, CDR2 YYNGEE. The DNA for the CDR3 is TGTGCCAGCAGTTCGGTGGACGAGACGGCTAGGGGGATTGAAAAACTGTTTTTT. This gives the protein CASSSVDETARGIEKLFF.

On this clone itself: At one of its ends the junction is not consistent with the germline gene, which may arise from a read error. The chain combines TRBV7-7 with TRBJ1-1; D is unclear. This CDR3 is built from 19 residues. The V gene's germline CDR1 is SSHAT and CDR2 FNYEAQ (reference sequence). This CDR3 is CASSPTTHWNRGHGTEAFF. The CDR3 DNA is TGTGCTAGCAGCCCCACCACTCATTGGAATCGGGGTCATGGGACTGAAGCTTTCTTT.

This chain connects TRBV27 to TRBJ2-7; possibly TRBD1 for D (5 bases). Germline values: CDR1 MNHEY, CDR2 SMNVEV (reference sequence). The CDR3 contains 17 residues. Trimming stripped 3 bases from V and 2 bases from J, with 20 bases between. This chain's CDR3 is CASSLRTPRYPPYEQYF. The CDR3 DNA reads TGTGCCAGCAGTTTGAGGACACCGAGGTACCCACCCTACGAGCAGTACTTC.

The J gene is TRBJ2-7, the V gene TRBV4-3, with a weak D call TRBD1 (5 bases). This CDR3 has 14 residues. V lost 1 base and J 2 bases, leaving 9 bases between the germline ends. Germline-derived CDR1 and CDR2 are LGHNA and YSLEER. The CDR3 DNA is TGCGCCAGCAGCCAAGGACACAGGACCTACGAGCAGTACTTC. Encoded protein: CASSQGHRTYEQYF.

V and J are TRBV9 and TRBJ2-1, with 9 bases fitting TRBD2. The CDR3 runs 15 residues. Germline V lookup: CDR1 SGDLS, CDR2 YYNGEE. V gave up 3 bases and J gave up 5 bases; unmatched junction bases: 6. The CDR3 loop is CASSGSGSPNNEQFF. As DNA, the CDR3 is TGTGCCAGCAGCGGTAGCGGGAGCCCGAACAATGAGCAGTTCTTC.